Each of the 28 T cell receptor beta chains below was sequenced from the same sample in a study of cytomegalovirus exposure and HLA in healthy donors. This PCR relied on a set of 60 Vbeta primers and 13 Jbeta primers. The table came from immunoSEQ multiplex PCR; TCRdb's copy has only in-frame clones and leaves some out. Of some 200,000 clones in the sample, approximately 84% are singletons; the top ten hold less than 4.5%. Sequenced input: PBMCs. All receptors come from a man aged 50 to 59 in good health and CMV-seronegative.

CDR3 residues: CASSQLGGQAYEQYF. The CDR3 nucleotides are TGCGCCAGCAGCCAATTGGGAGGGCAAGCCTACGAGCAGTACTTC. This chain uses TRBV4-3 with TRBJ2-7, with 7 bases aligning to TRBD2. The CDR3 has 15 residues. Germline V gene lookup returns CDR1 LGHNA and CDR2 YSLEER. With 2 bases clipped from V and 2 bases from J, the junction kept 6 bases outside the gene matches.

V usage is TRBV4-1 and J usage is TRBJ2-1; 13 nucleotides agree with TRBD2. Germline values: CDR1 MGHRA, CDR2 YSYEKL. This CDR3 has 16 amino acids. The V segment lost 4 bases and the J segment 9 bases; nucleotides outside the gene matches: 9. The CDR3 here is CASSRLLAGGRGEQFF. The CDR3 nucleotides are TGCGCCAGCAGCCGCCTACTAGCGGGGGGGCGCGGTGAGCAGTTCTTC.

The DNA of the CDR3 is TGTGCCTGGTGGGGCCGGCCAGGACACAATGAGCAGTTCTTC. Translated, it gives CAWWGRPGHNEQFF. The gene calls are TRBV30 and TRBJ2-1, with D possibly being TRBD1 (5 bases). The ends were cut back, 5 bases at V and 5 bases at J, with 16 bases in the middle. This CDR3 has 14 residues. Germline CDR1 is GTSNPN and CDR2 is SVGIG (reference sequence).

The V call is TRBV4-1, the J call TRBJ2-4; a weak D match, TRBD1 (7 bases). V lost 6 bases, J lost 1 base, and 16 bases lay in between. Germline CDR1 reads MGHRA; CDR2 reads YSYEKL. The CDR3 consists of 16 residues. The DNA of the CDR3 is TGCGCCAGCAGACTCGCCCCAGGGGGGGCCAAAAACATTCAGTACTTC. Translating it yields CASRLAPGGAKNIQYF.

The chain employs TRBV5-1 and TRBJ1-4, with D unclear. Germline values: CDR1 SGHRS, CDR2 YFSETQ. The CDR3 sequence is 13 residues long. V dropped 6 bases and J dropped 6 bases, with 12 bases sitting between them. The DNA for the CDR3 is TGCGCCAGCAAAGTTCAAGAGGATGAAAAACTGTTTTTT. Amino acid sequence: CASKVQEDEKLFF.

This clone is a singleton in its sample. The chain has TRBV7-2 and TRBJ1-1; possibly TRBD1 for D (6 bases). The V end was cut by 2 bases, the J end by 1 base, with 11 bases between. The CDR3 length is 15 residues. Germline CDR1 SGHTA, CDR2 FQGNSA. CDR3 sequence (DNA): TGTGCCAGCAGCTTACAGGGGAATAGGAACACTGAAGCTTTCTTT. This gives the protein CASSLQGNRNTEAFF.

The CDR3 DNA is TGTGCCAGCAGCTTTAGCGATGGCTACACCTTC. Amino acids: CASSFSDGYTF. J is TRBJ1-2 and V is TRBV5-6; no definite D call. Germline V gene sequence: CDR1 SGHDT, CDR2 YYEEEE. The CDR3 is 11 residues long. Trimming took 2 bases from V and 6 from J, leaving 5 bases between them.

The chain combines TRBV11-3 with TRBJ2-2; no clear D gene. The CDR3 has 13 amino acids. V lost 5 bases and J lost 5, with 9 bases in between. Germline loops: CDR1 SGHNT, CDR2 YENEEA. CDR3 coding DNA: TGTGCCAGCAGCACATCCGGGACCGGGGAGCTGTTTTTT. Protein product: CASSTSGTGELFF.

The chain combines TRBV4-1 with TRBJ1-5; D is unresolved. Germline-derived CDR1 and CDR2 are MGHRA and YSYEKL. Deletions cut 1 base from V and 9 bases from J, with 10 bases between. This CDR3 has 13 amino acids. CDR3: CASSQGVQRPQHF. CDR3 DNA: TGCGCCAGCAGCCAAGGGGTCCAGCGGCCCCAGCATTTT.

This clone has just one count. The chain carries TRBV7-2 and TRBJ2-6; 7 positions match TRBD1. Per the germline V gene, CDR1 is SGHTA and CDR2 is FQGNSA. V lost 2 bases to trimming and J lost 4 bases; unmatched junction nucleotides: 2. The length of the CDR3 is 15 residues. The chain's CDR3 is CASSLTGAGANVLTF. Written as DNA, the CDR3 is TGTGCCAGCAGCTTAACAGGGGCCGGGGCCAACGTCCTGACTTTC.

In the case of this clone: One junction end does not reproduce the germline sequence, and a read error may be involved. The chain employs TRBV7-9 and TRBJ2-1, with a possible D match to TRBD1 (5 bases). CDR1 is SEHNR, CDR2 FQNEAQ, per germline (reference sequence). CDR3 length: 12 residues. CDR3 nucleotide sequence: TGTTCCAGCAGTTCAGGGCACAATGAGCAGTTCTTC. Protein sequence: CSSSSGHNEQFF.

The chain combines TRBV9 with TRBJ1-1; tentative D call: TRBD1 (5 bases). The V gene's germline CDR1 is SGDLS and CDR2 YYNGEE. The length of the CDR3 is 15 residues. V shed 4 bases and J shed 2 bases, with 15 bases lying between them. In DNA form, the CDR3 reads TGTGCCAGCAGCCCCCAAAGGGGCGGTAACACTGAAGCTTTCTTT. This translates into CASSPQRGGNTEAFF.

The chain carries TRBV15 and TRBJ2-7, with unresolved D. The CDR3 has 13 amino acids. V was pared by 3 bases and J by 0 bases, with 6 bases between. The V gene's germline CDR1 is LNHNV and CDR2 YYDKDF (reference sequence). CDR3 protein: CATSRADSYEQYF. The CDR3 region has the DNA TGTGCCACCAGCAGGGCAGACTCCTACGAGCAGTACTTC.

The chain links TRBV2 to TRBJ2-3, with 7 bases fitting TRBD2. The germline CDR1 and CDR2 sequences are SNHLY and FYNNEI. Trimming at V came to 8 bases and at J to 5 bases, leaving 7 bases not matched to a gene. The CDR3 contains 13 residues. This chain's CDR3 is CASGRDGEDTQYF. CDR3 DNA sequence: TGTGCCAGCGGGAGGGATGGGGAAGATACGCAGTATTTT.

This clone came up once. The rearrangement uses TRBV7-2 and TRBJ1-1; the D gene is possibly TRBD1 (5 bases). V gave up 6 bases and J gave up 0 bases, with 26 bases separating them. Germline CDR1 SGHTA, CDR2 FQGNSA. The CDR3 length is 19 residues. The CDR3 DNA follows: TGTGCCAGCAGTCGAGGTGGGGTGGCAGGGATACATTTGAACACTGAAGCTTTCTTT. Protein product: CASSRGGVAGIHLNTEAFF. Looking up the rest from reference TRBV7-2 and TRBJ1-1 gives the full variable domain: GAGVSQSPSNKVTEKGKDVELRCDPISGHTALYWYRQSLGQGLEFLIYFQGNSAPDKSGLPSDRFSAERTGGSVSTLTIQRTQQEDSAVYLCASSRGGVAGIHLNTEAFFGQGTRLTVV.

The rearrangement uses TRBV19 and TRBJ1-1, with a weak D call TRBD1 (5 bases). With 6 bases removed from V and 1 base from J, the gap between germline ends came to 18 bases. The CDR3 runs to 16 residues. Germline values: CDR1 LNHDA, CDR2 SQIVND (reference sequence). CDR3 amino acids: CASRLKRRGGNTEAFF. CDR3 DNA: TGTGCCAGTAGGCTAAAGAGAAGGGGCGGGAACACTGAAGCTTTCTTT.

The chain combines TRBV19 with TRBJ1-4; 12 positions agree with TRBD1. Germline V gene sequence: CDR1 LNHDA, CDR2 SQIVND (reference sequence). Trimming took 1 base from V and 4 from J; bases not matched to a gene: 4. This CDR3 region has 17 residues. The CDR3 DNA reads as TGTGCCAGTAGTATAGCGGGACAGGGGGCCAGTAATGAAAAACTGTTTTTT. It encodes CASSIAGQGASNEKLFF.

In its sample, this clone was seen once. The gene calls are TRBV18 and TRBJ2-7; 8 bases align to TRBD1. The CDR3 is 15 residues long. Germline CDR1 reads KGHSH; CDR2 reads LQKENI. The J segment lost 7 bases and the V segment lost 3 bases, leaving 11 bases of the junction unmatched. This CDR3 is CASSPYRGVAVEQYF. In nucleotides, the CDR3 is TGTGCCAGCTCACCTTACAGGGGGGTAGCGGTTGAGCAGTACTTC.

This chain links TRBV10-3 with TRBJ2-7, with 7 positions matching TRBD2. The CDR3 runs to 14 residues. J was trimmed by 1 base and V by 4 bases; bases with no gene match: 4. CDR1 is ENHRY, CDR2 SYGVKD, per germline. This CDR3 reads CAISGQRGSYEQYF. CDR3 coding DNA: TGTGCCATCAGTGGACAGCGGGGTTCCTACGAGCAGTACTTC.

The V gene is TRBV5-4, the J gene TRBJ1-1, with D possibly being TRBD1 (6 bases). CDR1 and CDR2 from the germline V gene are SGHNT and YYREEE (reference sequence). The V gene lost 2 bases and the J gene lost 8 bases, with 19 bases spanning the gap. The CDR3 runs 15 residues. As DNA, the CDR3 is TGTGCCAGCAGCTTCACCTTCAGGGGTTCTACCGAAGCTTTCTTT. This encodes CASSFTFRGSTEAFF.

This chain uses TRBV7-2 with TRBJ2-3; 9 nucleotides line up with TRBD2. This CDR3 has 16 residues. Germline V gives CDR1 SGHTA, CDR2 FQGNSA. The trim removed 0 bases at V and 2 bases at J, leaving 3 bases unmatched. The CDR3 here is CASSLAAGGHTDTQYF. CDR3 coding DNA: TGTGCCAGCAGCTTAGCGGCGGGGGGGCACACAGATACGCAGTATTTT. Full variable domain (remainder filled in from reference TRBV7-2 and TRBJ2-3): GAGVSQSPSNKVTEKGKDVELRCDPISGHTALYWYRQSLGQGLEFLIYFQGNSAPDKSGLPSDRFSAERTGGSVSTLTIQRTQQEDSAVYLCASSLAAGGHTDTQYFGPGTRLTVL.

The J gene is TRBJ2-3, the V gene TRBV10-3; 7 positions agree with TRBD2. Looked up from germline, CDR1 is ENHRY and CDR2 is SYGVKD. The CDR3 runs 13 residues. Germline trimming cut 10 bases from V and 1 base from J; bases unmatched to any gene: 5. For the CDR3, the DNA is TGTGCCACCGCGGGGGACGGCACAGATACGCAGTATTTT. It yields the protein CATAGDGTDTQYF.

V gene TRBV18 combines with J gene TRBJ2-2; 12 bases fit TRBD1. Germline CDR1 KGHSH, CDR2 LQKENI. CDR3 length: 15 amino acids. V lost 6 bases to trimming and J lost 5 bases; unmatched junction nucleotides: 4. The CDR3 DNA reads TGTGCCAGCTCGCCGGGACAGGGGGCGACCGGGGAGCTGTTTTTT. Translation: CASSPGQGATGELFF.

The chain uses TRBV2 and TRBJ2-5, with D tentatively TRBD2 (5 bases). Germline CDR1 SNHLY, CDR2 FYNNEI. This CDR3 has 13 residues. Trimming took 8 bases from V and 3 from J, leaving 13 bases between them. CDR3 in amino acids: CASRWSGKETQYF. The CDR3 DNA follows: TGTGCCAGCCGGTGGTCGGGAAAAGAGACCCAGTACTTC.

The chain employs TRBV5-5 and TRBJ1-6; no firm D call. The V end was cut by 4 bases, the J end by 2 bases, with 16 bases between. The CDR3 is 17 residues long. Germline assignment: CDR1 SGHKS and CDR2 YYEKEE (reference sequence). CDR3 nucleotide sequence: TGTGCCAGCAGCCAATCAAGAGCCCCGACCTATAATTCACCCCTCCACTTT. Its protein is CASSQSRAPTYNSPLHF.

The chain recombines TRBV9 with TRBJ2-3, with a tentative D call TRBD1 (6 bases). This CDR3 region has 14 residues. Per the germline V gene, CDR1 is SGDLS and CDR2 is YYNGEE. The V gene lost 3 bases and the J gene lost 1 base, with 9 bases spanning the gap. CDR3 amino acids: CASSARQGTDTQYF. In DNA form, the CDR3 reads TGTGCCAGCAGCGCCAGACAGGGCACAGATACGCAGTATTTT.

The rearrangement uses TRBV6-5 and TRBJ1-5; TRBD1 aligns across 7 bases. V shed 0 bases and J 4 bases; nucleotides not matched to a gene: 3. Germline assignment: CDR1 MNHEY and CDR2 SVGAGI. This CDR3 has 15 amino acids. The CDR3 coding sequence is TGTGCCAGCAGTTACTCGATGACAGGGAATCAGCCCCAGCATTTT. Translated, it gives CASSYSMTGNQPQHF.

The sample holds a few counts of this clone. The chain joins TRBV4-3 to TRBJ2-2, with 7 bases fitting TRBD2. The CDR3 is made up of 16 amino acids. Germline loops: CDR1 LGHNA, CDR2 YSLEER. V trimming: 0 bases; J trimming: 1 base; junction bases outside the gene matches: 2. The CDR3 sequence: CASSQEVAGNTGELFF. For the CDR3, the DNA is TGCGCCAGCAGCCAAGAGGTAGCGGGGAACACCGGGGAGCTGTTTTTT.